These 25 T cell receptor beta chains originate from one sample sequenced in a study of T-cell reconstitution after alpha-beta-depleted transplantation in children. The TCRbeta library was prepared with unique molecular identifiers. TCRdb used MiXCR to reprocess the PCR reads, holding one entry per CDR3 protein. The table has 450,000 to 700,000 distinct CDR3 sequences, 20% to 30% seen once. The sample here was PBMCs, taken before TCRalphabeta/CD19-depleted stem cell transplant. The origin of the receptors is a boy younger than two with Wiskott-Aldrich syndrome, due to receive a stem cell transplant.

This clonotype occurred many times. The chain links TRBV12-3 or TRBV12-4 to TRBJ1-2; D is ambiguous. V was cut by 2 bases and J by 6 bases, with 19 bases left in between. The CDR3 spans 16 residues. CDR3 coding DNA: TGTGCCAGCAGTTTATTAGTACCCGTCGGACGAGATGGCTACACCTTC. Translating it yields CASSLLVPVGRDGYTF.

This clonotype was counted only a few times. The V gene is TRBV12-3 or TRBV12-4, the J gene TRBJ2-7, with TRBD1 as a possible D gene (6 bases). This CDR3 spans 13 amino acids. Trimming left V 7 bases short and J 5 bases short, with 15 bases between. CDR3 in DNA: TGTGCCAGCAAGGTGGACAGTCTCCACGAGCAGTACTTC. As protein: CASKVDSLHEQYF.

The V and J genes are TRBV10-3 and TRBJ2-7; D tentatively reads TRBD1 or TRBD2 (5 bases each). Between the trimmed V and J ends, which lost 2 bases and 2 bases, there was a span of 7 bases. Germline CDR1 is ENHRY and CDR2 is SYGVKD. The CDR3 has 13 amino acids. The CDR3 region has the DNA TGTGCCATCAGTGAGGGGGGACCCTACGAGCAGTACTTC. Its translation: CAISEGGPYEQYF.

The chain carries TRBV7-2 and TRBJ2-5, with D tentatively TRBD1 (6 bases). The CDR3 is 14 amino acids. Looked up from germline, CDR1 is SGHTA and CDR2 is FQGNSA. The V end was cut by 4 bases, the J end by 3 bases, with 12 bases between. CDR3 bases: TGTGCCAGCAGCTCCAGGGGTAGGAAAGAGACCCAGTACTTC. It codes for CASSSRGRKETQYF.

This clonotype has a handful of counts. This rearrangement joins TRBV5-5 to TRBJ2-7, with 10 nucleotides matching TRBD1. Germline V lookup: CDR1 SGHKS, CDR2 YYEKEE (reference sequence). V was pared by 1 base and J by 6 bases, with 7 bases of the junction left unmatched. This CDR3 has 15 amino acids. Here the CDR3 DNA reads TGTGCCAGCAGCTTGCCTTGGGGGACAGGGGCCGAGCAGTACTTC. Its translation: CASSLPWGTGAEQYF.

The chain couples TRBV5-1 to TRBJ2-5; either TRBD1 or TRBD2 may supply D (5 bases each). CDR3 length equals 16 residues. Germline assignment: CDR1 SGHRS and CDR2 YFSETQ. The V gene lost 3 bases and the J gene lost 2 bases, with 17 bases spanning the gap. The DNA for the CDR3 is TGCGCCAGCAGCTGGGGCAGTACGGGGAATCAAGAGACCCAGTACTTC. Residues: CASSWGSTGNQETQYF.

There are a few counts of this clonotype. The chain carries TRBV7-2 and TRBJ2-7; 8 bases align to TRBD2. Germline assignment: CDR1 SGHTA and CDR2 FQGNSA. After removal of 10 bases from V and 0 bases from J, the junction contained 14 bases not matched to a gene. This CDR3 is built from 16 residues. The DNA for the CDR3 is TGTGCCACCGCTCTAGCGGGCGGGACGGGCTCCTACGAGCAGTACTTC. Its protein is CATALAGGTGSYEQYF.

The V call is TRBV5-1, the J call TRBJ2-1; TRBD2 matches at 12 bases. CDR1 and CDR2 (germline): SGHRS, YFSETQ. This CDR3 has 21 amino acids. J gave up 0 bases and V 2 bases, and 15 bases lay outside the gene matches. This CDR3 reads CASSFVDPGLAGGSSYNEQFF. In nucleotides, the CDR3 is TGCGCCAGCAGCTTTGTCGATCCGGGACTAGCGGGTGGGAGCTCCTACAATGAGCAGTTCTTC.

CDR3 bases: TGTGCCACCAGCAGCTACCGCACAGGTCGGGCGCGGGACACTGAAGCTTTCTTT. It is translated as CATSSYRTGRARDTEAFF. The rearrangement joins TRBV15 to TRBJ1-1; possible D gene TRBD1, 5 bases. With 3 bases removed from V and 3 bases from J, the gap between germline ends came to 23 bases. The CDR3 consists of 18 residues. Germline CDR1 is LNHNV and CDR2 is YYDKDF (reference sequence).

The gene calls are TRBV20-1 and TRBJ2-7; the match to TRBD1 covers 11 bases. In germline, CDR1 is DFQATT, CDR2 SNEGSKA (reference sequence). This CDR3 spans 13 amino acids. With V trimmed by 4 bases and J by 5 bases, 4 bases remained unmatched. The CDR3 loop reads CSAKWTGGHEQYF. CDR3 nucleotide sequence: TGCAGTGCTAAATGGACAGGGGGCCACGAGCAGTACTTC.

As to this clonotype: Sequence at one end of the junction differs from germline and may be a read error. The chain is built from TRBV10-3 and TRBJ2-1; no clear D gene. The CDR3 runs 11 residues. Germline V gene lookup returns CDR1 ENHRY and CDR2 SYGVKD. The DNA of the CDR3 is TGTGCCATCGCCACGACCGGGTACCAGTTGTTC. It translates to CAIATTGYQLF.

This clonotype has a single count. This chain joins TRBV9 and TRBJ2-3; possibly TRBD1 for D (5 bases). The ends were cut back, 4 bases at V and 1 base at J, with 13 bases in the middle. The CDR3 totals 15 residues. The germline V gene has CDR1 SGDLS and CDR2 YYNGEE. The chain's CDR3 is CASSLQVGGTDTQYF. The CDR3 region has the DNA TGTGCCAGCAGCCTCCAGGTAGGGGGCACAGATACGCAGTATTTT.

This clonotype was observed a handful of times. The V call is TRBV7-2, the J call TRBJ2-1; 10 nucleotides match TRBD2. The V and J ends lost 5 bases and 13 bases, in that order; junction bases with no gene match: 8. The CDR3 extends over 13 amino acids. Germline-derived CDR1 and CDR2 are SGHTA and FQGNSA. The CDR3: CASSPNSSGSQFF. The CDR3 DNA is TGTGCCAGCAGCCCGAACTCTAGCGGGAGCCAGTTCTTC.

This clonotype was seen only a few times. The CDR3 DNA follows: TGCGCCAGCAGCTCCGGGACAGGGGTAAACACTGAAGCTTTCTTT. Translation gives CASSSGTGVNTEAFF. This chain connects TRBV5-1 to TRBJ1-1, with 10 positions matching TRBD1. This CDR3 is 15 amino acids long. V lost 3 bases to trimming and J lost 2 bases; unmatched junction nucleotides: 4. Germline values: CDR1 SGHRS, CDR2 YFSETQ.

V gene TRBV28 combines with J gene TRBJ2-2; TRBD2 might be the D (6 bases). Germline CDR1 is MDHEN and CDR2 is SYDVKM. Trimming removed 7 bases at V and 4 bases at J, with 13 bases between. The CDR3 has 14 amino acids. The CDR3 DNA sequence: TGTGCCAGCACCCTCGGGGAGGTCACCGGGGAGCTGTTTTTT. Its protein is CASTLGEVTGELFF. Looking up the rest from reference TRBV28 and TRBJ2-2 gives the full variable domain: DVKVTQSSRYLVKRTGEKVFLECVQDMDHENMFWYRQDPGLGLRLIYFSYDVKMKEKGDIPEGYSVSREKKERFSLILESASTNQTSMYLCASTLGEVTGELFFGEGSRLTVL.

This clonotype was seen a few times. V gene TRBV12-3 or TRBV12-4 combines with J gene TRBJ2-1; D is unclear. The CDR3 is 11 residues long. V shed 5 bases and J shed 6 bases, with 5 bases lying between them. The CDR3 reads CASSRTNEQFF. The CDR3 DNA sequence: TGTGCCAGCAGTAGGACCAATGAGCAGTTCTTC.

V is TRBV6-1 and J is TRBJ2-2; 9 positions agree with TRBD1. This CDR3 region has 17 residues. The V and J ends lost 6 bases and 6 bases, in that order; junction bases with no gene match: 14. Germline values: CDR1 MNHNS, CDR2 SASEGT. The CDR3 region has the DNA TGTGCCAGCAGACCCCGCGGACAGGGGTTGTACCCCGGGGAGCTGTTTTTT. This gives the protein CASRPRGQGLYPGELFF.

This clonotype was detected only a few times. This rearrangement joins TRBV3-1 to TRBJ2-3; D perhaps matches TRBD2 (6 bases). Per germline, CDR1 LGHDT and CDR2 YNNKEL (reference sequence). V dropped 2 bases and J dropped 1 base, with 10 bases sitting between them. The CDR3 spans 15 residues. CDR3 nucleotide sequence: TGTGCCAGCAGCCAAAGCGGGTCTGGCACAGATACGCAGTATTTT. It is translated as CASSQSGSGTDTQYF.

This sequence joins TRBV24-1 and TRBJ2-1, with D maybe TRBD2 (5 bases). V was trimmed by 3 bases and J by 9 bases, leaving 8 bases between them. This CDR3 has 12 amino acids. CDR1 is KGHDR and CDR2 is SFDVKD in the germline V gene. DNA of the CDR3: TGTGCCACCAGTGATGCTAGCTTTGAGCAGTTCTTC. Translating it yields CATSDASFEQFF.

This clonotype appeared a few times. The chain's CDR3 is CASSSPGLPYEQYF. CDR3 bases: TGCGCCAGCAGCTCCCCGGGACTTCCCTACGAGCAGTACTTC. The chain joins TRBV5-1 to TRBJ2-7, with D tentatively TRBD2 (6 bases). Germline V lookup: CDR1 SGHRS, CDR2 YFSETQ. The length of the CDR3 is 14 residues. V lost 3 bases, J lost 2 bases, and 12 bases lay in between.

This clonotype occurred a few times. V is TRBV5-1 and J is TRBJ2-7; 10 bases match TRBD2. Germline lookup yields CDR1 SGHRS and CDR2 YFSETQ. The CDR3 loop spans 16 amino acids. Trimming took 4 bases from V and 0 from J; bases not matched to a gene: 7. The CDR3 DNA sequence: TGCGCCAGCAGCCACGTTAGCGGGGGGAGCTCCTACGAGCAGTACTTC. Translating gives CASSHVSGGSSYEQYF.

CDR3 DNA sequence: TGCGCCAGCAGCTTCCCGGGACAGGGGTACGAGCAGTACTTC. This sequence encodes CASSFPGQGYEQYF. The rearrangement joins TRBV5-1 to TRBJ2-7; 10 nucleotides match TRBD1. In germline, CDR1 is SGHRS, CDR2 YFSETQ. This CDR3 has 14 residues. V lost 2 bases, J lost 4 bases, and 3 bases stayed unmatched.

A few counts support this clonotype. V gene TRBV27 combines with J gene TRBJ2-7, with D perhaps matching TRBD2 (6 bases). The CDR3 spans 14 residues. Between the trimmed V and J ends, which lost 6 bases and 2 bases, there was a span of 14 bases. Germline V gives CDR1 MNHEY, CDR2 SMNVEV (reference sequence). In nucleotides, the CDR3 is TGTGCCAGCAGCGCGGCGGGAAGGCCCTACGAGCAGTACTTC. Amino acid sequence: CASSAAGRPYEQYF.

The chain has TRBV20-1 and TRBJ1-1; 8 bases map to TRBD1. Germline CDR1 is DFQATT and CDR2 is SNEGSKA (reference sequence). The CDR3 contains 13 residues. The junction had 7 bases not matched to a gene; V was cut back by 6 bases and J by 4 bases. The chain's CDR3 is CSAVDRVVTEAFF. The CDR3 bases are TGCAGTGCCGTGGACAGGGTAGTCACTGAAGCTTTCTTT.

The chain is built from TRBV27 and TRBJ1-2, with D possibly matching TRBD1 (5 bases). The CDR3 is made up of 17 amino acids. The V and J ends lost 2 bases and 0 bases respectively, with 16 bases between them. Germline V gives CDR1 MNHEY, CDR2 SMNVEV (reference sequence). CDR3 nucleotide sequence: TGTGCCAGCAGTTTACGGGACGCCCGTCACTCTAACTATGGCTACACCTTC. Its translation: CASSLRDARHSNYGYTF.